This TCR beta chain was observed in a study of blood T cells in healthy people across ages. There are a few counts of this clonotype. Trimming shortened V by 1 base and J by 2 bases, and 7 bases separated the two germline ends. The germline gives CDR1 SEHNR, CDR2 FQNEAQ (reference sequence). The CDR3 contains 14 residues. Through a sample-barcoded 5' primer and a J-beta primer mix, a second PCR was run for about 6 to 11 cycles. TCRdb fed the 5' RACE reads into MiXCR, producing one record per CDR3 protein. The sample comprises some 760,000 distinct CDR3 sequences, 20% to 25% of which are singletons, and 9.4% rests with the top ten. The same data also went into a second study, on T cells of mothers and their children. This second report adds: Primer M1S, used in the second PCR, introduced sample barcodes and 2-4 random nucleotides. Per child, 3 million or so TCR beta CDR3 reads were obtained, against over 9 million per mother.

This TCR was sampled from a boy younger than 18 in good health. This chain links TRBV7-9 with TRBJ2-3; D is unclear. The sequencing sample was made of blood. The CDR3 spells CASSLGTYTDTQYF. The CDR3 nucleotides are TGTGCCAGCAGCTTAGGGACCTACACAGATACGCAGTATTTT.